These 23 T cell receptor beta chains were sequenced from one sample in a study of T cell responses to AZD1222 COVID-19 vaccine. Sequenced by immunoSEQ multiplex PCR; TCRdb stores in-frame clones only, minus some. The table lists 200,000 to 300,000 clones, 85% to 95% of them singletons, with 0.55% in the top ten. Sequencing was performed on peripheral blood, taken on day 0 of AZD1222 vaccination. Receptor source: an adult in good health.

The rearrangement uses TRBV7-2 and TRBJ1-5; no clear D gene. CDR1 and CDR2 (germline): SGHTA, FQGNSA. The CDR3 sequence is 15 residues long. V lost 1 base to trimming and J lost 5 bases, with 12 bases between them. The CDR3 DNA is TGTGCCAGCAGCTTAGAGCCCGGCAGCCATCAGCCCCAGCATTTT. Translating it yields CASSLEPGSHQPQHF. Filled out from reference TRBV7-2 and TRBJ1-5, the complete variable domain reads GAGVSQSPSNKVTEKGKDVELRCDPISGHTALYWYRQSLGQGLEFLIYFQGNSAPDKSGLPSDRFSAERTGGSVSTLTIQRTQQEDSAVYLCASSLEPGSHQPQHFGDGTRLSIL.

V is TRBV4-2 and J is TRBJ1-5, with D maybe TRBD1 (5 bases). Germline V gene data show CDR1 as LGHNA and CDR2 as YNFKEQ. The CDR3 totals 15 residues. The ends were cut back, 1 base at V and 7 bases at J, with 14 bases in the middle. The CDR3 region is CASSQGGQGGQPQHF. The CDR3 coding sequence is TGTGCCAGCAGCCAAGGGGGTCAGGGAGGACAGCCCCAGCATTTT.

This clone was observed a handful of times. The chain couples TRBV28 to TRBJ1-3, with 8 bases fitting TRBD1. V trimming: 7 bases; J trimming: 0 bases; junction bases outside the gene matches: 5. Germline CDR1 MDHEN, CDR2 SYDVKM. The CDR3 consists of 15 residues. Written as DNA, the CDR3 is TGTGCCAGCATTCCGGGACAGGTCTCTGGAAACACCATATATTTT. It encodes CASIPGQVSGNTIYF. The complete variable domain, with remaining parts taken from reference TRBV28 and TRBJ1-3, reads DVKVTQSSRYLVKRTGEKVFLECVQDMDHENMFWYRQDPGLGLRLIYFSYDVKMKEKGDIPEGYSVSREKKERFSLILESASTNQTSMYLCASIPGQVSGNTIYFGEGSWLTVV.

V usage is TRBV28 and J usage is TRBJ2-1, with a weak D call TRBD2 (6 bases). CDR1 is MDHEN, CDR2 SYDVKM, per germline. Trimming pared 5 bases from V and 9 bases from J, leaving 20 bases between. The CDR3 covers 15 residues. The CDR3 nucleotides read TGTGCCAGCAGTGCCCGGGGGATAGGCGTTCCTGAGCAGTTCTTC. Residues: CASSARGIGVPEQFF.

This clone was counted once. This chain uses TRBV30 with TRBJ2-2; 16 positions match TRBD2. This CDR3 comprises 20 residues. The V gene end was trimmed by 4 bases and the J gene end by 6 bases; junction bases not matched to a gene: 17. CDR1 and CDR2 (germline): GTSNPN, SVGIG (reference sequence). The CDR3: CAWIGLGLAGGGVRPGELFF. CDR3 DNA: TGTGCCTGGATCGGCCTGGGACTAGCGGGAGGGGGCGTCAGGCCCGGGGAGCTGTTTTTT.

The chain recombines TRBV11-2 with TRBJ2-3; D unresolved. This CDR3 region has 12 residues. The germline V and J ends were trimmed by 5 bases and 5 bases, with 8 bases remaining between them. Germline assignment: CDR1 SGHAT and CDR2 FQNNGV. The CDR3, as DNA: TGTGCCAGCAGCCCCTCCGGAGATACGCAGTATTTT. As protein: CASSPSGDTQYF.

The chain couples TRBV7-7 to TRBJ2-3, with 8 bases fitting TRBD1. The CDR3 consists of 14 residues. The V and J ends lost 5 bases and 4 bases, in that order; junction bases with no gene match: 5. Germline values: CDR1 SSHAT, CDR2 FNYEAQ (reference sequence). CDR3 region: CASSVGQGSDTQYF. The CDR3 DNA is TGTGCCAGCAGCGTCGGACAGGGATCAGATACGCAGTATTTT.

The chain links TRBV6-5 to TRBJ1-1; D unclear. V lost 5 bases to trimming and J lost 11 bases, with 15 bases between them. This CDR3 contains 12 residues. From germline, CDR1 is MNHEY and CDR2 SVGAGI. The chain's CDR3 is CASSQHPKRAFF. The CDR3 DNA follows: TGTGCCAGCAGTCAACACCCAAAACGGGCTTTCTTT.

The V call is TRBV9, the J call TRBJ2-1, with 14 nucleotides matching TRBD2. Trimming at V came to 4 bases and at J to 10 bases, leaving 4 bases not matched to a gene. Germline CDR1 and CDR2: SGDLS and YYNGEE. CDR3 length equals 14 residues. The CDR3 spells CASSPGTSGGEQFF. CDR3 in DNA: TGTGCCAGCAGCCCGGGGACTAGCGGGGGAGAGCAGTTCTTC. The variable domain in full, completed from reference TRBV9 and TRBJ2-1, reads DSGVTQTPKHLITATGQRVTLRCSPRSGDLSVYWYQQSLDQGLQFLIQYYNGEERAKGNILERFSAQQFPDLHSELNLSSLELGDSALYFCASSPGTSGGEQFFGPGTRLTVL.

V is TRBV28 and J is TRBJ1-5; possibly TRBD1 for D (5 bases). The germline V gene has CDR1 MDHEN and CDR2 SYDVKM. The V end lost 1 base, the J end lost 5 bases, and 15 bases lay between the germline ends. This CDR3 comprises 16 residues. In DNA form, the CDR3 reads TGTGCCAGCAGTTTATCTGACACAGGACCCCATCAGCCCCAGCATTTT. Its protein is CASSLSDTGPHQPQHF.

On this clone itself: Other DNA sequences in the sample encode the same CDR3. The rearrangement joins TRBV5-1 to TRBJ1-1, with TRBD1 as a possible D gene (6 bases). Germline CDR1 reads SGHRS; CDR2 reads YFSETQ. Deletions cut 0 bases from V and 4 bases from J, with 7 bases between. This CDR3 spans 13 amino acids. DNA for the CDR3: TGCGCCAGCAGCTTGGAGACAGGCACTGAAGCTTTCTTT. Its protein is CASSLETGTEAFF.

J is TRBJ2-7 and V is TRBV30; maybe TRBD1 (6 bases). Deletions cut 1 base from V and 6 bases from J, with 22 bases between. There are 16 residues in the CDR3. Looked up from germline, CDR1 is GTSNPN and CDR2 is SVGIG (reference sequence). The CDR3 here is CAWSAPGITGTSEQYF. The CDR3 nucleotides are TGTGCCTGGAGTGCCCCCGGGATAACAGGGACGTCCGAGCAGTACTTC.

V is TRBV9 and J is TRBJ2-2, with TRBD1 matching over 11 bases. The CDR3 runs 15 residues. Per germline, CDR1 SGDLS and CDR2 YYNGEE. V lost 3 bases, J lost 4 bases, and 2 bases stayed unmatched. The CDR3 protein is CASSGGTGGTGELFF. In DNA, the CDR3 is TGTGCCAGCAGCGGAGGGACAGGGGGCACCGGGGAGCTGTTTTTT.

J is TRBJ1-2 and V is TRBV4-1, with TRBD1 matching 8 bases. The V and J ends lost 4 bases and 0 bases, in that order; junction bases with no gene match: 7. This CDR3 contains 16 residues. CDR1 is MGHRA and CDR2 is YSYEKL in the germline V gene. The CDR3 nucleotides read TGCGCCAGCAGCCGGAATACAGGGGGGGCTAACTATGGCTACACCTTC. Amino acids: CASSRNTGGANYGYTF.

The rearrangement links TRBV6-6 to TRBJ2-1, with 8 bases identical to TRBD1. CDR3 size: 14 residues. The germline V gene has CDR1 MNHNY and CDR2 SVGAGI (reference sequence). V gave up 2 bases and J gave up 7 bases; unmatched junction bases: 4. The CDR3 sequence: CASSYKDRANEQFF. CDR3 nucleotide sequence: TGTGCCAGCAGTTACAAGGACAGGGCGAATGAGCAGTTCTTC.

This chain connects TRBV18 to TRBJ1-2; maybe TRBD1 (5 bases). Germline-derived CDR1 and CDR2 are KGHSH and LQKENI. Deletions cut 3 bases from V and 5 bases from J, with 10 bases between. The CDR3 extends over 13 amino acids. DNA for the CDR3: TGTGCCAGCTCACCCGGGACGGTTTATGGCTACACCTTC. Its protein is CASSPGTVYGYTF.

This clone was counted a single time. The V call is TRBV10-2, the J call TRBJ2-7, with 10 bases that match TRBD2. Germline-derived CDR1 and CDR2 are WSHSY and SAAADI. This CDR3 spans 14 amino acids. V trimming: 6 bases; J trimming: 3 bases; junction bases outside the gene matches: 5. The CDR3 DNA reads as TGCGCCAGCAGGTCCGGGACTAGCGACTACGAGCAGTACTTC. This codes for CASRSGTSDYEQYF.

This clone was detected a few times. The chain recombines TRBV19 with TRBJ1-4; no reliable D call. V lost 3 bases, J lost 3 bases, and 11 bases lay in between. Per the germline V gene, CDR1 is LNHDA and CDR2 is SQIVND (reference sequence). This CDR3 spans 15 amino acids. The CDR3 spells CASSIRTGANEKLFF. CDR3 sequence (DNA): TGTGCCAGTAGTATCAGAACGGGAGCTAATGAAAAACTGTTTTTT.

The chain has TRBV7-3 and TRBJ1-1; possible D gene TRBD1, 6 bases. Germline V lookup: CDR1 SGHTA, CDR2 FQGTGA. Trimming cost V 3 bases and J 1 base, with 6 bases left between them. The CDR3 loop spans 13 amino acids. Here the CDR3 DNA reads TGTGCCAGCAGCTTCAGGGGGAACACTGAAGCTTTCTTT. Translated: CASSFRGNTEAFF.

The chain employs TRBV6-1 and TRBJ2-2; possible D gene TRBD2, 6 bases. This CDR3 has 18 residues. CDR1 is MNHNS, CDR2 SASEGT, per germline. Trimming removed 4 bases at V and 7 bases at J, with 25 bases between. CDR3 region: CASSVRLNPRDLHGELFF. In DNA form, the CDR3 reads TGTGCCAGCAGTGTAAGACTAAACCCCCGGGACTTGCACGGGGAGCTGTTTTTT.

The chain joins TRBV28 to TRBJ1-6; D is ambiguous. This CDR3 has 12 amino acids. Germline assignment: CDR1 MDHEN and CDR2 SYDVKM. Between the trimmed V and J ends, which lost 7 bases and 10 bases, there was a span of 11 bases. CDR3 bases: TGTGCCAGCACGGAGCAGAGGTCACCCCTCCACTTT. This sequence encodes CASTEQRSPLHF. Using reference TRBV28 and TRBJ1-6 for the parts outside the CDR3, the full variable domain is DVKVTQSSRYLVKRTGEKVFLECVQDMDHENMFWYRQDPGLGLRLIYFSYDVKMKEKGDIPEGYSVSREKKERFSLILESASTNQTSMYLCASTEQRSPLHFGNGTRLTVT.

V is TRBV7-2 and J is TRBJ1-3; D unclear. The V end was cut by 2 bases, the J end by 0 bases, with 11 bases between. The CDR3 extends over 16 amino acids. Germline V lookup: CDR1 SGHTA, CDR2 FQGNSA. In nucleotides, the CDR3 is TGTGCCAGCAGCTTAAACGCGGGAAACTCTGGAAACACCATATATTTT. This translates into CASSLNAGNSGNTIYF.

The chain employs TRBV28 and TRBJ2-7; D possibly corresponds to TRBD1 (6 bases). The CDR3 covers 13 residues. Germline V CDR1 and CDR2: MDHEN, SYDVKM. The germline V and J ends were trimmed by 5 bases and 3 bases, with 11 bases remaining between them. The DNA of the CDR3 is TGTGCCAGCAGTCCGGGACAAAACTACGAGCAGTACTTC. It translates to CASSPGQNYEQYF.